This T cell receptor beta chain emerged from a study of Ad26.COV2.S vaccination and SARS-CoV-2 variants. Turning to the study itself: In the study, Ad26.COV2.S was injected intramuscularly once, or twice 56 days apart.

The ends were cut back, 5 bases at V and 4 bases at J, with 15 bases in the middle. Germline assignment: CDR1 SGHNT and CDR2 YYREEE (reference sequence). CDR3 size: 14 residues. The data were produced by immunoSEQ multiplex PCR, yet TCRdb's version contains in-frame clones alone and is incomplete. The table shows approximately 460,000 clones, with 80% to 90% occurring only once. Treatment denoted: 15 to 20 received Ad26.COV2.S at low or high dose, single or two shots; five or six received placebo; per-sample allocation not given. Material that was analyzed had been drawn on day 63 after the first vaccine or placebo injection. Expression of Wuhan-strain SARS-CoV-2 spike came from the Ad26 vector that formed the vaccine.

The source was peripheral blood, collected in a trial of Ad26.COV2.S vaccine versus placebo. The chain links TRBV5-4 to TRBJ2-5; a weak D match, TRBD2 (6 bases). The origin of this receptor is a person between 18 and 60 years old who received the Ad26.COV2.S COVID-19 vaccine or a placebo. The CDR3 spells CASSAIAAPETQYF. Written as DNA, the CDR3 is TGTGCCAGCAGTGCAATAGCGGCTCCAGAGACCCAGTACTTC.